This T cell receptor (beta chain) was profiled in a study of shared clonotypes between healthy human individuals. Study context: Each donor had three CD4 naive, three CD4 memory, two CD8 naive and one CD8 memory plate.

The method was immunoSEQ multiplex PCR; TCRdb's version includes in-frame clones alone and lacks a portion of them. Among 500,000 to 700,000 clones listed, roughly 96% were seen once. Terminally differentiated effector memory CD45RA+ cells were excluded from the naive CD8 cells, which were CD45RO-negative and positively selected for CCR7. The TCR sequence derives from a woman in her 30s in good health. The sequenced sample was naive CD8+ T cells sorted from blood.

CDR3 sequence (DNA): TGTGCCAGTAGTACAACTAGCGGGAGTAACGAGCAGTACTTC. It specifies CASSTTSGSNEQYF. V and J are TRBV19 and TRBJ2-7; 11 positions agree with TRBD2. This CDR3 has 14 amino acids. CDR1 is LNHDA and CDR2 is SQIVND in the germline V gene (reference sequence). V gave up 4 bases and J gave up 5 bases; unmatched junction bases: 4.